The 15 T cell receptor beta chains listed next were all sequenced from one sample in a study of siplizumab effects on memory and regulatory T cells. Assay used: immunoSEQ multiplex PCR; TCRdb lists only in-frame clones, some missing. The data show more than 85,000 clones, 80% to 95% seen once. The sequencing sample was made of CD4+ T cells sorted from blood. These receptors originate from a human donor in good health.

The V gene is TRBV7-4, the J gene TRBJ2-5, with D unresolved. The germline gives CDR1 SGHVT, CDR2 SQSDAQ. V was cut by 2 bases and J by 1 base, with 14 bases left in between. The CDR3 runs 16 residues. As DNA, the CDR3 is TGTGCCAGCAGCTTAAGCCCCGGTCCCAGCCAAGAGACCCAGTACTTC. Amino acids: CASSLSPGPSQETQYF.

V and J are TRBV18 and TRBJ1-3, with a possible D match to TRBD1 (6 bases). The V and J ends lost 1 base and 4 bases respectively, with 11 bases between them. CDR3 length: 15 amino acids. CDR1 and CDR2 from the germline V gene are KGHSH and LQKENI. DNA for the CDR3: TGTGCCAGCTCACCACTAGCACAGGGAGGAAACACCATATATTTT. Translating gives CASSPLAQGGNTIYF.

The V call is TRBV4-1, the J call TRBJ1-1; no clear D gene. The germline gives CDR1 MGHRA, CDR2 YSYEKL. This CDR3 spans 21 amino acids. Trimming cost V 4 bases and J 7 bases, with 37 bases left between them. The CDR3 loop reads CASSRHSIHGAPPPVISEAFF. CDR3 nucleotide sequence: TGCGCCAGCAGCCGCCACTCCATCCACGGCGCGCCCCCCCCCGTAATCAGTGAAGCTTTCTTT.

The genes are TRBV28 and TRBJ2-7; 11 bases match TRBD1. From germline, CDR1 is MDHEN and CDR2 SYDVKM. After removal of 5 bases from V and 7 bases from J, the junction contained 19 bases not matched to a gene. This CDR3 comprises 18 residues. The CDR3 nucleotides are TGTGCCAGCAGTCTCCTGGCTCCGGGACAGGGGGGCTTGGGGGAGCAGTACTTC. Protein: CASSLLAPGQGGLGEQYF.

The chain recombines TRBV4-2 with TRBJ2-2, with D possibly being TRBD2 (5 bases). V was clipped by 1 base and J by 4 bases, with 13 bases between them. The V gene's germline CDR1 is LGHNA and CDR2 YNFKEQ. The CDR3 has 16 amino acids. The CDR3 loop reads CASSQGLRDRTGELFF. CDR3 in DNA: TGTGCCAGCAGCCAAGGACTACGGGATCGCACCGGGGAGCTGTTTTTT.

This sequence joins TRBV6-1 and TRBJ2-7; D gene unclear. V was pared by 2 bases and J by 0 bases, with 17 bases between. CDR3 length: 17 residues. Germline V gene sequence: CDR1 MNHNS, CDR2 SASEGT. The CDR3 DNA reads TGTGCCAGCAGTGAAATCGCAGTACGGAAGAGCTCCTACGAGCAGTACTTC. Amino acids: CASSEIAVRKSSYEQYF.

This clone was observed once. J is TRBJ2-6 and V is TRBV2; D not resolved. V was cut by 11 bases and J by 3 bases, with 11 bases left in between. Germline CDR1 SNHLY, CDR2 FYNNEI. This CDR3 region has 13 residues. This CDR3 reads CAGAGGGANVLTF. The CDR3 nucleotides read TGTGCCGGCGCTGGTGGTGGGGCCAACGTCCTGACTTTC.

V usage is TRBV28 and J usage is TRBJ1-5; D is uncertain. CDR1 and CDR2 from the germline V gene are MDHEN and SYDVKM. V was clipped by 7 bases and J by 7 bases, with 14 bases between them. CDR3 length: 13 amino acids. The CDR3: CASNYGLRQPQHF. CDR3 DNA sequence: TGTGCCAGCAATTACGGTCTAAGGCAGCCCCAGCATTTT.

This chain uses TRBV7-9 with TRBJ2-5, with 10 bases lining up with TRBD1. Germline V gene data show CDR1 as SEHNR and CDR2 as FQNEAQ (reference sequence). CDR3 length: 16 residues. V was pared by 5 bases and J by 2 bases, with 8 bases of the junction left unmatched. CDR3 region: CASSQSTGGGQETQYF. The CDR3 coding sequence is TGTGCCAGCAGCCAATCGACAGGGGGCGGTCAAGAGACCCAGTACTTC. The complete variable domain, with remaining parts taken from reference TRBV7-9 and TRBJ2-5, reads DTGVSQNPRHKITKRGQNVTFRCDPISEHNRLYWYRQTLGQGPEFLTYFQNEAQLEKSRLLSDRFSAERPKGSFSTLEIQRTEQGDSAMYLCASSQSTGGGQETQYFGPGTRLLVL.

V and J are TRBV11-2 and TRBJ2-7; D perhaps matches TRBD1 (6 bases). V shed 4 bases and J shed 4 bases, with 14 bases lying between them. This CDR3 comprises 14 residues. CDR1 is SGHAT, CDR2 FQNNGV, per germline. The CDR3: CASSSQGSPYEQYF. CDR3 nucleotides: TGTGCCAGCAGCTCACAGGGAAGTCCATACGAGCAGTACTTC.

This chain links TRBV15 with TRBJ2-2; 10 bases agree with TRBD1. Per the germline V gene, CDR1 is LNHNV and CDR2 is YYDKDF (reference sequence). V lost 8 bases and J lost 7; bases outside the gene matches: 19. The CDR3 has 18 residues. CDR3 in amino acids: CATDNRDRGINKVGELFF. The CDR3 nucleotides are TGTGCCACCGATAACCGGGACAGGGGAATAAATAAGGTCGGGGAGCTGTTTTTT.

The V and J genes are TRBV2 and TRBJ1-5; 8 nucleotides align to TRBD1. CDR1 SNHLY and CDR2 FYNNEI come from the germline V gene. V lost 1 base, J lost 2 bases, and 1 base stayed unmatched. The CDR3 length is 15 residues. This CDR3 is CASSEETGGNQPQHF. The CDR3 DNA reads TGTGCCAGCAGTGAAGAGACAGGGGGCAATCAGCCCCAGCATTTT. Supplemented by reference TRBV2 and TRBJ1-5, the full variable domain reads EPEVTQTPSHQVTQMGQEVILRCVPISNHLYFYWYRQILGQKVEFLVSFYNNEISEKSEIFDDQFSVERPDGSNFTLKIRSTKLEDSAMYFCASSEETGGNQPQHFGDGTRLSIL.

The V gene is TRBV7-3, the J gene TRBJ2-6; D remains ambiguous. The CDR3 runs to 17 residues. Germline CDR1 reads SGHTA; CDR2 reads FQGTGA. V lost 3 bases to trimming and J lost 2 bases, with 14 bases between them. In nucleotides, the CDR3 is TGTGCCAGCAGCTTCAAGGGCCGAGAGACTGGGGCCAACGTCCTGACTTTC. It specifies CASSFKGRETGANVLTF.

The chain has TRBV2 and TRBJ2-5; 14 bases map to TRBD2. Germline-derived CDR1 and CDR2 are SNHLY and FYNNEI. This CDR3 contains 17 residues. V was clipped by 5 bases and J by 5 bases; unmatched bases: 10. DNA for the CDR3: TGTGCCAGCAGTTACGGACTAGCGGGAGGTCCGGAGGAGACCCAGTACTTC. Its protein product is CASSYGLAGGPEETQYF.

V is TRBV28 and J is TRBJ1-2; D is undetermined. The CDR3 is 13 residues long. V shed 5 bases and J shed 2 bases, with 9 bases lying between them. The germline V gene encodes CDR1 MDHEN and CDR2 SYDVKM. CDR3 bases: TGTGCCAGCAGTCCGTACCCAAACTATGGCTACACCTTC. This translates into CASSPYPNYGYTF.